This T cell receptor beta chain was identified in a study of blood T cell repertoires in COVID-19. Study at large: Samples came from the United States, Italy and Spain, spanning acute and convalescent COVID-19.

Generated by immunoSEQ multiplex PCR, the TCRdb table keeps only in-frame clones and is missing some. The repertoire holds some 16,000 clones, with roughly 87% as singletons. The junction had 4 bases not matched to a gene; V was cut back by 5 bases and J by 4 bases. The CDR3 is made up of 14 amino acids. Germline V gene data show CDR1 as SNHLY and CDR2 as FYNNEI. The clonotype originates from an elderly man with acute or convalescent COVID-19. Sequencing was performed on peripheral blood. The V and J genes are TRBV2 and TRBJ2-2, with 7 bases aligning to TRBD1. CDR3 amino acids: CASSSDRFTGELFF. The CDR3 DNA reads TGTGCCAGCAGTTCGGACAGGTTCACCGGGGAGCTGTTTTTT. The full variable domain, rest sourced from reference TRBV2 and TRBJ2-2, is EPEVTQTPSHQVTQMGQEVILRCVPISNHLYFYWYRQILGQKVEFLVSFYNNEISEKSEIFDDQFSVERPDGSNFTLKIRSTKLEDSAMYFCASSSDRFTGELFFGEGSRLTVL.